This TCR beta chain is drawn from a study of blood T cell repertoires in COVID-19. Using immunoSEQ multiplex PCR, the repertoire was profiled, and TCRdb retains in-frame clones only, with some absent. The sample contains about 190,000 clones, roughly 80% of which appear only once. The germline V gene encodes CDR1 LNHDA and CDR2 SQIVND (reference sequence). Trimming shortened V by 5 bases and J by 1 base, and 14 bases separated the two germline ends. This CDR3 is 15 amino acids long. This receptor was taken from a young woman who had recovered from COVID-19. This rearrangement joins TRBV19 to TRBJ1-1; D remains unclear. Sequenced: PBMCs or T cells enriched from blood (not recorded which). CDR3 nucleotides: TGTGCCAGTAGTCCCCTAGAAGACGGGAACACTGAAGCTTTCTTT. This encodes CASSPLEDGNTEAFF.